The 9 T cell receptor beta chains in this list originate from one sample, sequenced in a study of CD8 T cells in ankylosing spondylitis. Using its own MiXCR run on the 5' RACE reads, TCRdb lists one record per CDR3 protein. The repertoire holds hundreds of thousands of distinct CDR3 sequences, with 10% to 15% as singletons. General observations from the study: Eight highly homologous variants formed a TCR beta motif that appeared characteristic of ankylosing spondylitis blood.

Antigens of these TCRs are unknown. The sequencing input was blood, either unsorted or a sorted T cell fraction (not recorded which). These receptors came from a male donor with ankylosing spondylitis.

This clonotype was counted a few times. The chain links TRBV10-3 to TRBJ2-7, with 7 bases that match TRBD2. Germline CDR1 ENHRY, CDR2 SYGVKD. The CDR3 length is 14 residues. Trimming cost V 3 bases and J 5 bases; bases outside gene matches: 7. CDR3 sequence: CAISEGGSLNEQYF. The DNA of the CDR3 is TGTGCCATCAGTGAAGGCGGGAGTCTGAACGAGCAGTACTTC.

This clonotype has more than one count but fewer than ten. The chain uses TRBV4-2 and TRBJ2-7, with D possibly matching TRBD2 (7 bases). Germline lookup yields CDR1 LGHNA and CDR2 YNFKEQ. Deletions cut 1 base from V and 2 bases from J, with 12 bases between. CDR3 length equals 15 residues. CDR3 region: CASSQGVGGPYEQYF. The CDR3 region has the DNA TGTGCCAGCAGCCAAGGCGTCGGGGGGCCCTACGAGCAGTACTTC.

The chain couples TRBV19 to TRBJ2-5; no reliable D call. Germline V gives CDR1 LNHDA, CDR2 SQIVND (reference sequence). V lost 3 bases to trimming and J lost 7 bases, with 12 bases between them. The CDR3 contains 13 residues. CDR3 in DNA: TGTGCCAGTAGTATCGGCCCTAGTTCGACCCAGTACTTC. Amino acids: CASSIGPSSTQYF.

In this sample, this clonotype turned up a few times. The V and J genes are TRBV6-1 and TRBJ1-5; 8 bases map to TRBD1. Germline CDR1 reads MNHNS; CDR2 reads SASEGT. V was clipped by 6 bases and J by 4 bases; unmatched bases: 11. The CDR3 contains 16 residues. The CDR3 DNA reads as TGTGCCAGCAGAGCCTCTTTGGACAGGGCTAATCAGCCCCAGCATTTT. It yields the protein CASRASLDRANQPQHF.

J is TRBJ1-1 and V is TRBV10-3; D unclear. Trimming took 6 bases from V and 4 from J, leaving 15 bases between them. Germline values: CDR1 ENHRY, CDR2 SYGVKD. The CDR3 has 14 amino acids. CDR3 in DNA: TGTGCCATCAGAACCGAACGAGGTAGCACTGAAGCTTTCTTT. This translates into CAIRTERGSTEAFF.

Only a few counts were recorded for this clonotype. CDR3 sequence reads: CASQRQWGYEQYF. DNA for the CDR3: TGTGCCAGCCAGAGACAGTGGGGCTACGAGCAGTACTTC. The rearrangement links TRBV6-1 to TRBJ2-7; D is possibly TRBD1 (5 bases). Per germline, CDR1 MNHNS and CDR2 SASEGT. The V gene lost 8 bases and the J gene lost 3 bases, with 14 bases spanning the gap. The CDR3 is made up of 13 amino acids.

V gene TRBV7-2 combines with J gene TRBJ2-3; maybe TRBD2 (5 bases). In germline, CDR1 is SGHTA, CDR2 FQGNSA. The CDR3 has 12 amino acids. Between the trimmed V and J ends, which lost 7 bases and 6 bases, there was a span of 11 bases. CDR3 region: CASTPTGDTQYF. The CDR3 DNA sequence: TGTGCCAGCACCCCAACGGGGGATACGCAGTATTTT.

The rearrangement joins TRBV11-2 to TRBJ2-6; no firm D call. In germline, CDR1 is SGHAT, CDR2 FQNNGV. V gave up 5 bases and J gave up 0 bases, with 17 bases separating them. This CDR3 contains 18 residues. CDR3: CASSRYSPNRSGANVLTF. CDR3 coding DNA: TGTGCCAGCAGCCGGTATTCCCCCAACCGCTCTGGGGCCAACGTCCTGACTTTC.

This clonotype was seen once. The chain is built from TRBV20-1 and TRBJ2-4, with D tentatively TRBD2 (6 bases). The CDR3 length is 13 residues. V lost 6 bases and J 1 base, leaving 10 bases between the germline ends. The V gene's germline CDR1 is DFQATT and CDR2 SNEGSKA (reference sequence). The CDR3 coding sequence is TGCAGTGCCCCACGGGGGGCCAAAAACATTCAGTACTTC. Protein: CSAPRGAKNIQYF.